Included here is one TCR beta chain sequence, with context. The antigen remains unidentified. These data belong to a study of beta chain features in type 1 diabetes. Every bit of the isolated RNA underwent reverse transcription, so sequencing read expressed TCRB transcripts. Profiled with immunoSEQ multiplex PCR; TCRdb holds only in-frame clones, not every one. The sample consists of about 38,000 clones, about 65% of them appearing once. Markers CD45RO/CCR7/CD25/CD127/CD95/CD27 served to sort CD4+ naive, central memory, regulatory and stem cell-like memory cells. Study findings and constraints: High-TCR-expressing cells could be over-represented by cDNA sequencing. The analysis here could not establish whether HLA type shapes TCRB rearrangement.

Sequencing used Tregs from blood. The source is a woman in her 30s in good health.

Written as DNA, the CDR3 is TGTGCCAGCAGCTTATTCCTCTTAGCGGGAGTAGTAGCAGATACGCAGTATTTT. Its protein product is CASSLFLLAGVVADTQYF. The J gene is TRBJ2-3, the V gene TRBV7-9, with 9 bases lining up with TRBD2. The junction had 13 bases not matched to a gene; V was cut back by 2 bases and J by 4 bases. This CDR3 spans 18 amino acids. Germline V gene sequence: CDR1 SEHNR, CDR2 FQNEAQ (reference sequence).